The 18 T cell receptor beta chains below come from one sample, sequenced in a study of T cell changes during pregnancy in multiple sclerosis. Profiling relied on immunoSEQ multiplex PCR, and the TCRdb table lists in-frame clones only, not all of them. The sample lists around 45,000 clones; 80% to 95% were seen once. Sample: CD4+ T cells from peripheral blood mononuclear cells, taken in the second trimester of pregnancy. The origin of the receptors is a female donor in good health, enrolled as a control in a pregnancy study.

The rearrangement uses TRBV4-1 and TRBJ2-3; 9 nucleotides line up with TRBD1. V lost 1 base, J lost 6 bases, and 5 bases stayed unmatched. CDR1 and CDR2 from the germline V gene are MGHRA and YSYEKL. The CDR3 contains 15 residues. CDR3 DNA: TGCGCCAGCAGCCAAGGCTCCGGGACAGGGGATACGCAGTATTTT. Its protein product is CASSQGSGTGDTQYF.

The rearrangement joins TRBV19 to TRBJ2-3, with D perhaps TRBD2 (5 bases). CDR3 length: 14 residues. Germline lookup yields CDR1 LNHDA and CDR2 SQIVND (reference sequence). V gave up 3 bases and J gave up 6 bases, with 13 bases separating them. The CDR3 region is CASSMYGGSDTQYF. CDR3 nucleotide sequence: TGTGCCAGTAGTATGTATGGCGGGTCGGATACGCAGTATTTT.

The chain couples TRBV4-2 to TRBJ1-1; 11 bases line up with TRBD1. V dropped 6 bases and J dropped 5; count of bases not matched to a gene: 17. CDR1 and CDR2 (germline): LGHNA, YNFKEQ. This CDR3 is built from 18 residues. CDR3 nucleotides: TGTGCCAGCAGAACCCAGGGGGGGACAGGGGGGGTAGAGACTGAAGCTTTCTTT. It codes for CASRTQGGTGGVETEAFF.

The rearrangement links TRBV6-6 to TRBJ1-2; D gene ambiguous. Looked up from germline, CDR1 is MNHNY and CDR2 is SVGAGI (reference sequence). The CDR3 loop spans 16 amino acids. V was trimmed by 6 bases and J by 1 base, leaving 18 bases between them. CDR3 sequence: CASSPRFPVDNYGYTF. The CDR3 nucleotides read TGTGCCAGCAGCCCGCGGTTTCCAGTCGATAACTATGGCTACACCTTC.

The CDR3 DNA is TGTGCCAGCAGCTTAGGGACAAGACAAGAGACCCAGTACTTC. Translating it yields CASSLGTRQETQYF. V and J are TRBV7-3 and TRBJ2-5, with D possibly matching TRBD1 (6 bases). This CDR3 is built from 14 residues. Germline CDR1 and CDR2: SGHTA and FQGTGA. Trimming left V 2 bases short and J 2 bases short, with 9 bases between.

In this sample, this clone turned up once. The chain links TRBV6-5 to TRBJ2-7, with 8 bases lining up with TRBD2. The germline CDR1 and CDR2 sequences are MNHEY and SVGAGI. The CDR3 runs to 13 residues. Trimming cost V 5 bases and J 4 bases; bases outside gene matches: 4. CDR3 protein: CASSRTSLYEQYF. In DNA form, the CDR3 reads TGTGCCAGCAGTCGGACTAGCTTATACGAGCAGTACTTC.

This rearrangement joins TRBV18 to TRBJ1-5, with D unclear. V was pared by 3 bases and J by 7 bases, with 10 bases between. The CDR3 is 13 residues long. Germline CDR1 reads KGHSH; CDR2 reads LQKENI. The CDR3 reads CASSPGWEQPQHF. The CDR3 coding sequence is TGTGCCAGCTCACCGGGTTGGGAGCAGCCCCAGCATTTT. The variable domain in full, completed from reference TRBV18 and TRBJ1-5, reads NAGVMQNPRHLVRRRGQEARLRCSPMKGHSHVYWYRQLPEEGLKFMVYLQKENIIDESGMPKERFSAEFPKEGPSILRIQQVVRGDSAAYFCASSPGWEQPQHFGDGTRLSIL.

The rearrangement uses TRBV29-1 and TRBJ2-7, with D unclear. Between the trimmed V and J ends, which lost 4 bases and 3 bases, there was a span of 7 bases. Germline V gives CDR1 SQVTM, CDR2 ANQGSEA. The CDR3 is 11 amino acids. As DNA, the CDR3 is TGCAGCGTTGCCGGAGTCTACGAGCAGTACTTC. Translation gives CSVAGVYEQYF.

In nucleotides, the CDR3 is TGTGCCTGGAGTGTATCGCCGACCGGGAACTATGGCTACACCTTC. Translated: CAWSVSPTGNYGYTF. The chain is built from TRBV30 and TRBJ1-2, with unresolved D. The CDR3 has 15 amino acids. Germline values: CDR1 GTSNPN, CDR2 SVGIG (reference sequence). Trimming left V 0 bases short and J 2 bases short, with 13 bases between.

This chain links TRBV6-5 with TRBJ1-6; no clear D. The CDR3 length is 15 residues. Germline values: CDR1 MNHEY, CDR2 SVGAGI. V shed 2 bases and J shed 5 bases, with 10 bases lying between them. The DNA for the CDR3 is TGTGCCAGCAGTTACAGTGGCACCGATAATTCACCCCTCCACTTT. Translation: CASSYSGTDNSPLHF.

This chain links TRBV15 with TRBJ1-3; 8 bases fit TRBD1. From germline, CDR1 is LNHNV and CDR2 YYDKDF (reference sequence). The CDR3 extends over 16 amino acids. V lost 1 base, J lost 0 bases, and 2 bases stayed unmatched. The CDR3 sequence is CATSRGQGFSGNTIYF. In DNA, the CDR3 is TGTGCCACCAGCAGAGGACAGGGGTTCTCTGGAAACACCATATATTTT.

The V gene is TRBV18, the J gene TRBJ2-7, with 8 bases aligning to TRBD2. The V segment lost 0 bases and the J segment 3 bases; nucleotides outside the gene matches: 16. The CDR3 sequence is 19 residues long. Germline CDR1 is KGHSH and CDR2 is LQKENI. CDR3 coding DNA: TGTGCCAGCTCACCACCGGTGACTAGCGTTCCGTTGCAGATCTACGAGCAGTACTTC. The encoded protein is CASSPPVTSVPLQIYEQYF.

The rearrangement links TRBV6-5 to TRBJ2-7; TRBD1 matches 7 bases. This CDR3 has 13 residues. Germline values: CDR1 MNHEY, CDR2 SVGAGI. V lost 6 bases to trimming and J lost 0 bases; unmatched junction nucleotides: 2. CDR3 residues: CASSDRDSYEQYF. CDR3 DNA sequence: TGTGCCAGCAGCGACAGGGACTCCTACGAGCAGTACTTC.

The genes are TRBV6-1 and TRBJ2-6, with a weak D call TRBD1 (6 bases). V lost 6 bases to trimming and J lost 8 bases, with 17 bases between them. CDR3 size: 15 residues. The germline CDR1 and CDR2 sequences are MNHNS and SASEGT. The CDR3: CASSISPQGSNVLTF. The CDR3, as DNA: TGTGCCAGCAGCATCTCCCCACAGGGATCCAACGTCCTGACTTTC.

This clone was seen only once. The V and J genes are TRBV5-5 and TRBJ1-1, with D tentatively TRBD1 (6 bases). The germline V and J ends were trimmed by 2 bases and 3 bases, with 17 bases remaining between them. This CDR3 is 16 amino acids long. The germline CDR1 and CDR2 sequences are SGHKS and YYEKEE (reference sequence). DNA for the CDR3: TGTGCCAGCAGCTTTGCGACACAGGGTGACTACACTGAAGCTTTCTTT. It specifies CASSFATQGDYTEAFF. Full variable domain (missing parts from reference TRBV5-5 and TRBJ1-1): DAGVTQSPTHLIKTRGQQVTLRCSPISGHKSVSWYQQVLGQGPQFIFQYYEKEERGRGNFPDRFSARQFPNYSSELNVNALLLGDSALYLCASSFATQGDYTEAFFGQGTRLTVV.

This sequence joins TRBV7-8 and TRBJ2-1; 7 positions agree with TRBD2. CDR3 size: 14 residues. After removal of 3 bases from V and 9 bases from J, the junction contained 8 bases not matched to a gene. Per the germline V gene, CDR1 is SGHVS and CDR2 is FQNEAQ. The CDR3 loop reads CASSFPTSGAEQFF. The CDR3, as DNA: TGTGCCAGCAGCTTCCCGACAAGCGGGGCTGAGCAGTTCTTC.

V and J are TRBV9 and TRBJ2-7, with 13 positions matching TRBD2. Looked up from germline, CDR1 is SGDLS and CDR2 is YYNGEE. This CDR3 spans 16 amino acids. V gave up 3 bases and J gave up 3 bases; unmatched junction bases: 6. The CDR3 coding sequence is TGTGCCAGCAGCGCCCACGGGACTAGCGGGGACTACGAGCAGTACTTC. As protein: CASSAHGTSGDYEQYF.

The rearrangement links TRBV28 to TRBJ2-7, with 7 bases identical to TRBD1. CDR3 length: 15 residues. J lost 5 bases, V lost 4 bases, and 11 bases had no gene match. CDR1 MDHEN and CDR2 SYDVKM come from the germline V gene. The CDR3 nucleotides are TGTGCCAGCAGTTCGCTTGGGACAGTCAATCACGAGCAGTACTTC. Translated: CASSSLGTVNHEQYF. Supplemented by reference TRBV28 and TRBJ2-7, the full variable domain reads DVKVTQSSRYLVKRTGEKVFLECVQDMDHENMFWYRQDPGLGLRLIYFSYDVKMKEKGDIPEGYSVSREKKERFSLILESASTNQTSMYLCASSSLGTVNHEQYFGPGTRLTVT.